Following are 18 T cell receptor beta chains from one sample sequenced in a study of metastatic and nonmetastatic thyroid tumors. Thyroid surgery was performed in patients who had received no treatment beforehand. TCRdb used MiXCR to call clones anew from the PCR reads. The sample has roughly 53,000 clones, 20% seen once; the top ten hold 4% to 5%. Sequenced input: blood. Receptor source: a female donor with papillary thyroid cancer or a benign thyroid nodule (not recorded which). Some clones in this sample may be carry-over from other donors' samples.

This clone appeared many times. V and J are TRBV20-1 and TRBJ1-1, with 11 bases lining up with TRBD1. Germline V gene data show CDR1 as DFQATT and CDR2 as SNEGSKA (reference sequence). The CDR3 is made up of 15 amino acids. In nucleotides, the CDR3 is TGCAGAGCCCCAAGGGACAGGGGGACGGTCACTGAAGCTTTCTTT. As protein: CRAPRDRGTVTEAFF.

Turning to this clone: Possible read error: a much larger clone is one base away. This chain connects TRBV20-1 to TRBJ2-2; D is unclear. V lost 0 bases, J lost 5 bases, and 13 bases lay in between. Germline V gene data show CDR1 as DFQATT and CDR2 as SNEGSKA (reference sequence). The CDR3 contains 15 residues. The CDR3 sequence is CSARESWIGTGELFF. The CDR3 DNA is TGCAGTGCTAGAGAGAGCTGGATAGGGACCGGGGAGCTGTTTTTT.

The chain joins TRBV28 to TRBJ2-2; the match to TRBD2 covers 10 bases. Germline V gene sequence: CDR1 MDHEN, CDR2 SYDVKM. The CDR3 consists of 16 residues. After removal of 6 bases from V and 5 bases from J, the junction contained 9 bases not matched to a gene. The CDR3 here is CASSPAGGTGTGELFF. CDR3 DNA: TGTGCCAGCAGCCCAGCGGGGGGGACGGGGACCGGGGAGCTGTTTTTT.

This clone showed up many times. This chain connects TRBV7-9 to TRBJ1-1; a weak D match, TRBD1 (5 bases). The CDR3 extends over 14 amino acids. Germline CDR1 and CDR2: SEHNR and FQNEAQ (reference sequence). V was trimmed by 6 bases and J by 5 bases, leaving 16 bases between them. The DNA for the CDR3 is TGTGCCAGCAGGCGGACACTTGTAGGGACTGAAGCTTTCTTT. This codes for CASRRTLVGTEAFF.

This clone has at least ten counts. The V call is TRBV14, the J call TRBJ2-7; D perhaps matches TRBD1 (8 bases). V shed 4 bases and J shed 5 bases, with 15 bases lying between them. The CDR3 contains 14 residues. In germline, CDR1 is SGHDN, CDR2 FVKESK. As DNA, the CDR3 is TGTGCCAGCAGCCCAGGACAGGGAGGGAACGAGCAGTACTTC. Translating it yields CASSPGQGGNEQYF.

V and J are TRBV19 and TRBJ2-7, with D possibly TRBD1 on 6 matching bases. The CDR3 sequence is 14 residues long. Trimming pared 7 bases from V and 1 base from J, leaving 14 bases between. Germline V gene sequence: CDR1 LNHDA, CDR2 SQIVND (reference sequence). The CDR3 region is CASTPGTFSYEQYF. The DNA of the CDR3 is TGTGCCAGTACCCCCGGGACATTTTCCTACGAGCAGTACTTC.

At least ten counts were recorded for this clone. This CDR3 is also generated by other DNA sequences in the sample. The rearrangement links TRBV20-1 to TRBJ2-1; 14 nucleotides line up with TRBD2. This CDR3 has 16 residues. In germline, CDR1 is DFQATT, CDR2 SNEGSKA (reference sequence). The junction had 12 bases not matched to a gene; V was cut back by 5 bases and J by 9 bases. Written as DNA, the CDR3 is TGCAGTGCTCGTTATACGGGGACTAGCGGGAGTAGTGAGCAGTTCTTC. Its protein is CSARYTGTSGSSEQFF.

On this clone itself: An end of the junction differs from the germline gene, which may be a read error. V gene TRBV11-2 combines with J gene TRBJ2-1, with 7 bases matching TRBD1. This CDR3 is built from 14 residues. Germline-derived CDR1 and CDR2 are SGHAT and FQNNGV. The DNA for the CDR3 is TGTGCCAGCAGCCGGACAGGTAGAGACAATGAGCAATTCTTC. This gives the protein CASSRTGRDNEQFF.

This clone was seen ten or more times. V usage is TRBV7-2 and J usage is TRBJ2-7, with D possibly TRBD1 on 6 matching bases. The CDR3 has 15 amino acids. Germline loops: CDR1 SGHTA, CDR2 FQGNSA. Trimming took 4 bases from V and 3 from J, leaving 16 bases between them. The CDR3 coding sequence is TGTGCCAGCAGCTCATCACAGGGAGATTTCTACGAGCAGTACTTC. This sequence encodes CASSSSQGDFYEQYF. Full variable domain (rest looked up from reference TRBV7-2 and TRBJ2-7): GAGVSQSPSNKVTEKGKDVELRCDPISGHTALYWYRQSLGQGLEFLIYFQGNSAPDKSGLPSDRFSAERTGGSVSTLTIQRTQQEDSAVYLCASSSSQGDFYEQYFGPGTRLTVT.

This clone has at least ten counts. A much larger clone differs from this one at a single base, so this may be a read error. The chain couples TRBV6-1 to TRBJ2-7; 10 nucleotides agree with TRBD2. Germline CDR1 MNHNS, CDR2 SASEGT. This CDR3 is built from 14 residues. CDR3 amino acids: CASGEGLAGAEQYF. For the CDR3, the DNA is TGTGCCAGCGGTGAAGGGCTAGCGGGAGCCGAGCAGTACTTC.

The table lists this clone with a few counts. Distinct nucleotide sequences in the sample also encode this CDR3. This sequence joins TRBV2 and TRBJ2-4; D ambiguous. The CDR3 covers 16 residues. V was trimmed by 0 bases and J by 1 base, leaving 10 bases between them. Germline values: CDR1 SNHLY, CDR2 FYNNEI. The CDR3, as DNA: TGTGCCAGCAGTGAAGCTCACAGAGAGGCCAAAAACATTCAGTACTTC. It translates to CASSEAHREAKNIQYF.

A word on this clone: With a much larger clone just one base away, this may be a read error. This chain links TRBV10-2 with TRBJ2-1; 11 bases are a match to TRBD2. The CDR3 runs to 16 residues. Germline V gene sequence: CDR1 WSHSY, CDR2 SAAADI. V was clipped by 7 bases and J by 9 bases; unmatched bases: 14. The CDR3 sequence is CASILTSGTAVGEQFF. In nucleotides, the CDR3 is TGCGCCAGCATTCTGACTAGCGGGACCGCCGTGGGTGAGCAGTTCTTC.

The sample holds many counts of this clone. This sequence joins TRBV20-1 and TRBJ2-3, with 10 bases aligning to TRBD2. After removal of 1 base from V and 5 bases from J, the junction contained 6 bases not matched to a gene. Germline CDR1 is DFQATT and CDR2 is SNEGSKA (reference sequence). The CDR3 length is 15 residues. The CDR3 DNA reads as TGCAGTGCTAGAGGCCTAGCGGGAGAGGTAGATACGCAGTATTTT. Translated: CSARGLAGEVDTQYF.

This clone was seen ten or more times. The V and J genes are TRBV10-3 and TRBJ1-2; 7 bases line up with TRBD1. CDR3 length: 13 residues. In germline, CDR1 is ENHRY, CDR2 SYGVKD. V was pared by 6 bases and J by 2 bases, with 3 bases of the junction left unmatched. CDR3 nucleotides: TGTGCCATCAGGAACAGGGGCAACTATGGCTACACCTTC. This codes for CAIRNRGNYGYTF.

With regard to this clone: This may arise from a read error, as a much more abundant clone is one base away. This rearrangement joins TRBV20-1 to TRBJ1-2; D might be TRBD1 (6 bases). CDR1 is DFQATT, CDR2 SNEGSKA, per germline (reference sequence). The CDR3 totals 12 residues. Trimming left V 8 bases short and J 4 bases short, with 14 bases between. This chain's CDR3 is CSSGGGSYGYTF. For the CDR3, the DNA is TGCAGTTCCGGAGGGGGGTCCTATGGCTACACCTTC.

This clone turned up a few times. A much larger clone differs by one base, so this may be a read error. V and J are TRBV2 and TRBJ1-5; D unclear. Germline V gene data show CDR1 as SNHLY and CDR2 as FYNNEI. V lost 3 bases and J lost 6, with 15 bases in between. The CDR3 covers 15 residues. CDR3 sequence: CASSDGQILAQPQHF. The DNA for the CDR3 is TGTGCCAGCAGTGATGGGCAAATTTTGGCTCAGCCCCAGCATTTT.

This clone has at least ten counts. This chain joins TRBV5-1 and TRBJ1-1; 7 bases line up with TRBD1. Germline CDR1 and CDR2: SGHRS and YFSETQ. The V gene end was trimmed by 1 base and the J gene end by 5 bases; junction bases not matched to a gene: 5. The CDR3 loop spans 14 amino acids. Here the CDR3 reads CASSLKARGTEAFF. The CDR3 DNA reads TGCGCCAGCAGCTTGAAGGCCAGGGGGACTGAAGCTTTCTTT. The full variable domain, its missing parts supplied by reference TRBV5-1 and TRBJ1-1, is KAGVTQTPRYLIKTRGQQVTLSCSPISGHRSVSWYQQTPGQGLQFLFEYFSETQRNKGNFPGRFSGRQFSNSRSEMNVSTLELGDSALYLCASSLKARGTEAFFGQGTRLTVV.

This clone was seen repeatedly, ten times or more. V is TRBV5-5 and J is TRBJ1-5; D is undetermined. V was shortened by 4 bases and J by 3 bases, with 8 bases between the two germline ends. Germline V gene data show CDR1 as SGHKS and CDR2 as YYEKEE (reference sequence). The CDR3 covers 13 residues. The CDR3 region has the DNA TGTGCCAGCAGCCATCTAAACAATCAGCCCCAGCATTTT. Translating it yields CASSHLNNQPQHF.